These 27 T cell receptor beta chains came from one sample sequenced in a study of T-cell memory formation after mild COVID-19. TCRdb reanalysed the 5' RACE reads using MiXCR and keeps one entry per CDR3 protein. The sample consists of 200,000 to 250,000 distinct CDR3 sequences, about 27% of them appearing once. The sequencing input was PBMCs or a T cell subset sorted from them (not recorded which). The receptors were gathered from an adult woman who had mild COVID-19 (a few samples of this study predate the infection). Cell type and time point are not known.

Only a few counts were recorded for this clonotype. The chain couples TRBV12-3 or TRBV12-4 to TRBJ1-5; D remains unclear. Between the trimmed V and J ends, which lost 6 bases and 4 bases, there was a span of 10 bases. The CDR3 has 13 residues. CDR3 protein: CASSRTENQPQHF. CDR3 DNA: TGTGCCAGCAGCCGTACGGAGAATCAGCCCCAGCATTTT.

The chain combines TRBV25-1 with TRBJ2-7; D gene ambiguous. Germline V gene lookup returns CDR1 MGHDK and CDR2 SYGVNS. Deletions cut 0 bases from V and 2 bases from J, with 8 bases between. This CDR3 has 14 residues. Here the CDR3 DNA reads TGTGCCAGCAGTGAATATGCAGGAACCTACGAGCAGTACTTC. It yields the protein CASSEYAGTYEQYF.

This clonotype has more than one count but fewer than ten. The chain carries TRBV5-1 and TRBJ1-5; D is perhaps TRBD1 (5 bases). Germline V gene sequence: CDR1 SGHRS, CDR2 YFSETQ. Trimming removed 0 bases at V and 5 bases at J, with 9 bases between. The CDR3 is 14 residues long. CDR3 coding DNA: TGCGCCAGCAGCTTGGCCGGCAGGGATCAGCCCCAGCATTTT. It is translated as CASSLAGRDQPQHF. The variable domain in full, completed from reference TRBV5-1 and TRBJ1-5, reads KAGVTQTPRYLIKTRGQQVTLSCSPISGHRSVSWYQQTPGQGLQFLFEYFSETQRNKGNFPGRFSGRQFSNSRSEMNVSTLELGDSALYLCASSLAGRDQPQHFGDGTRLSIL.

The chain uses TRBV5-1 and TRBJ2-1; D tentatively fits TRBD1 or TRBD2 (5 bases each). The CDR3 loop spans 14 amino acids. Trimming took 0 bases from V and 9 from J, leaving 13 bases between them. From germline, CDR1 is SGHRS and CDR2 YFSETQ. The CDR3 sequence is CASSLAGSGGEQFF. The CDR3 coding sequence is TGCGCCAGCAGCTTGGCCGGGTCTGGGGGTGAGCAGTTCTTC.

This clonotype was found a few times. The rearrangement joins TRBV7-9 to TRBJ2-1; maybe TRBD1 (5 bases). With 3 bases removed from V and 3 bases from J, the gap between germline ends came to 18 bases. This CDR3 spans 17 amino acids. Germline V gene sequence: CDR1 SEHNR, CDR2 FQNEAQ (reference sequence). The CDR3 bases are TGTGCCAGCAGCTTGGGGCAGACTCATAATTACTACAATGAGCAGTTCTTC. This sequence encodes CASSLGQTHNYYNEQFF. The whole variable domain, filled in from reference TRBV7-9 and TRBJ2-1, reads DTGVSQNPRHKITKRGQNVTFRCDPISEHNRLYWYRQTLGQGPEFLTYFQNEAQLEKSRLLSDRFSAERPKGSFSTLEIQRTEQGDSAMYLCASSLGQTHNYYNEQFFGPGTRLTVL.

This clonotype showed up just a few times. This chain connects TRBV11-2 to TRBJ2-5; possibly TRBD2 for D (5 bases). The CDR3 loop spans 11 amino acids. Germline V CDR1 and CDR2: SGHAT, FQNNGV. V was pared by 4 bases and J by 7 bases, with 7 bases between. The CDR3 coding sequence is TGTGCCAGCAGCTCTAGCCTGACCCAGTACTTC. This sequence encodes CASSSSLTQYF.

The chain joins TRBV3-1 to TRBJ2-1; maybe TRBD2 (5 bases). The V end was cut by 6 bases, the J end by 9 bases, with 15 bases between. Germline CDR1 LGHDT, CDR2 YNNKEL (reference sequence). The CDR3 length is 13 residues. For the CDR3, the DNA is TGTGCCAGCAGGAGGGTGGATGGCGGTGAGCAGTTCTTC. Residues: CASRRVDGGEQFF.

This rearrangement joins TRBV7-2 to TRBJ2-7; D unresolved. The CDR3 has 15 residues. Germline V lookup: CDR1 SGHTA, CDR2 FQGNSA. V lost 3 bases and J lost 2, with 14 bases in between. Written as DNA, the CDR3 is TGTGCCAGCAGCTTCGGCGAGTGGGGTACCTACGAGCAGTACTTC. Protein: CASSFGEWGTYEQYF.

The CDR3 here is CASSLAGDPSRFF. The CDR3, as DNA: TGTGCCAGCAGCTTAGCAGGGGACCCGTCGAGGTTCTTC. V and J are TRBV7-9 and TRBJ2-1, with D possibly being TRBD1 or TRBD2 (5 bases each). The CDR3 consists of 13 residues. The germline V gene has CDR1 SEHNR and CDR2 FQNEAQ (reference sequence). V lost 0 bases and J 15 bases, leaving 15 bases between the germline ends.

V usage is TRBV27 and J usage is TRBJ2-3, with D possibly TRBD2 on 6 matching bases. The CDR3 extends over 14 amino acids. Germline V gene sequence: CDR1 MNHEY, CDR2 SMNVEV (reference sequence). V was trimmed by 5 bases and J by 1 base, leaving 10 bases between them. CDR3 region: CASSPSGRTDTQYF. The CDR3 coding sequence is TGTGCCAGCAGTCCGAGCGGGCGCACAGATACGCAGTATTTT.

There are a few counts of this clonotype. The CDR3 DNA is TGTGCCAGCAGTTCCCCGGGACTAGCAAAGGGAAATGAGCAGTTCTTC. This sequence encodes CASSSPGLAKGNEQFF. The chain is built from TRBV27 and TRBJ2-1; 9 nucleotides line up with TRBD2. This CDR3 region has 16 residues. The V and J ends lost 4 bases and 7 bases, in that order; junction bases with no gene match: 11. The germline CDR1 and CDR2 sequences are MNHEY and SMNVEV (reference sequence).

The rearrangement uses TRBV18 and TRBJ2-1; either TRBD1 or TRBD2 may supply D (5 bases each). Trimming took off 0 bases at V and 10 bases at J, with 10 bases between the two ends. The CDR3 runs to 13 residues. Germline CDR1 and CDR2: KGHSH and LQKENI. CDR3 loop: CASSPPGVGEQFF. For the CDR3, the DNA is TGTGCCAGCTCACCACCGGGGGTCGGGGAGCAGTTCTTC.

This clonotype was seen more than once but under ten times. CDR3 sequence (DNA): TGTGCCAGCAGACGTCTAGCGGGAGGAAGCTCCTACGAGCAGTACTTC. Translated: CASRRLAGGSSYEQYF. V gene TRBV7-6 combines with J gene TRBJ2-7; 11 nucleotides line up with TRBD2. This CDR3 has 16 amino acids. CDR1 and CDR2 (germline): SGHVS, FNYEAQ. The V segment lost 6 bases and the J segment 0 bases; nucleotides outside the gene matches: 7.

The chain couples TRBV11-2 to TRBJ2-7; TRBD1 or TRBD2 may be the D gene (7 bases each). The V end lost 4 bases, the J end lost 2 bases, and 15 bases lay between the germline ends. Germline values: CDR1 SGHAT, CDR2 FQNNGV. The CDR3 length is 15 residues. In nucleotides, the CDR3 is TGTGCCAGCAGCTCTTACAGGGGAGGGCCCTACGAGCAGTACTTC. This translates into CASSSYRGGPYEQYF.

There are a few counts of this clonotype. The rearrangement uses TRBV4-1 and TRBJ2-3; TRBD1 might be the D (6 bases). Germline V CDR1 and CDR2: MGHRA, YSYEKL. Trimming removed 2 bases at V and 0 bases at J, with 9 bases between. This CDR3 has 15 amino acids. The CDR3 loop reads CASSQYRASTDTQYF. The DNA of the CDR3 is TGCGCCAGCAGCCAATACAGGGCTAGCACAGATACGCAGTATTTT.

The chain recombines TRBV11-2 with TRBJ1-2; 9 nucleotides match TRBD1. Looked up from germline, CDR1 is SGHAT and CDR2 is FQNNGV. The length of the CDR3 is 16 residues. The V gene end was trimmed by 1 base and the J gene end by 5 bases; junction bases not matched to a gene: 8. The CDR3 nucleotides read TGTGCCAGCAGCTTAGCCCCGGGACAGGGTGGATATGGCTACACCTTC. Amino acid sequence: CASSLAPGQGGYGYTF.

The V gene is TRBV2, the J gene TRBJ1-2; D ambiguous. Trimming stripped 4 bases from V and 0 bases from J, with 9 bases between. This CDR3 region has 14 residues. Germline values: CDR1 SNHLY, CDR2 FYNNEI. This chain's CDR3 is CASSAIGTNYGYTF. DNA of the CDR3: TGTGCCAGCAGTGCGATAGGTACTAACTATGGCTACACCTTC.

The chain carries TRBV20-1 and TRBJ2-7; TRBD1 agrees at 7 bases. Germline V gene data show CDR1 as DFQATT and CDR2 as SNEGSKA (reference sequence). After removal of 6 bases from V and 0 bases from J, the junction contained 14 bases not matched to a gene. The CDR3 contains 16 residues. This CDR3 reads CSARLRTGLGSYEQYF. The CDR3 DNA follows: TGCAGTGCCAGGCTCCGGACAGGCTTGGGCTCCTACGAGCAGTACTTC.

The chain uses TRBV7-9 and TRBJ1-2; TRBD1 is a possible D gene (6 bases). CDR3 size: 14 residues. V dropped 3 bases and J dropped 4 bases, with 12 bases sitting between them. Germline loops: CDR1 SEHNR, CDR2 FQNEAQ (reference sequence). DNA of the CDR3: TGTGCCAGCAGCTTTACCAGGGGACCCTATGGCTACACCTTC. Amino acid sequence: CASSFTRGPYGYTF.

This sequence joins TRBV12-3 or TRBV12-4 and TRBJ2-5; a possible D gene is TRBD1 (5 bases). Trimming shortened V by 0 bases and J by 2 bases, and 10 bases separated the two germline ends. The length of the CDR3 is 15 residues. The CDR3 loop is CASSLALAGQETQYF. The CDR3, as DNA: TGTGCCAGCAGTTTAGCGCTTGCAGGGCAAGAGACCCAGTACTTC.

The genes are TRBV6-2 or TRBV6-3 and TRBJ2-1, with D maybe TRBD1 (7 bases). The CDR3 is 15 residues long. CDR1 and CDR2 from the germline V gene are MNHEY and SVGEGT. The V end was cut by 2 bases, the J end by 7 bases, with 15 bases between. The CDR3 nucleotides are TGTGCCAGCAGTTACATCAGGGGGGCCGGGAATGAGCAGTTCTTC. Translation gives CASSYIRGAGNEQFF.

The V gene is TRBV21-1, the J gene TRBJ2-4; TRBD1, the table's D call, lacks a check against the DNA. TRBV21-1 is deemed a pseudogene. The CDR3 runs to 18 residues. In DNA, the CDR3 is TGTGCCAGCAGGCCCCATGGGAAAGGCTCTCTAGCCAAAAACATTCAGTACTTC. As protein: CASRPHGKGSLAKNIQYF.

This clonotype has only one observation. The V gene is TRBV12-3 or TRBV12-4, the J gene TRBJ2-7, with D uncertain. V was trimmed by 3 bases and J by 0 bases, leaving 12 bases between them. The CDR3 contains 15 residues. Here the CDR3 reads CASSLVGFSSYEQYF. The CDR3 nucleotides are TGTGCCAGCAGTTTGGTGGGGTTTAGCTCCTACGAGCAGTACTTC.

In this sample, this clonotype turned up a few times. The genes are TRBV6-5 and TRBJ2-7; 14 bases agree with TRBD2. The CDR3 runs to 18 residues. Per the germline V gene, CDR1 is MNHEY and CDR2 is SVGAGI. The V gene end was trimmed by 2 bases and the J gene end by 5 bases; junction bases not matched to a gene: 11. CDR3 nucleotides: TGTGCCAGCAGTTACACCCTAAGACTAGCGGGGGGGCGCAACGAGCAGTACTTC. Translated, it gives CASSYTLRLAGGRNEQYF.

The gene calls are TRBV11-2 and TRBJ2-4; 7 nucleotides match TRBD2. Germline V gives CDR1 SGHAT, CDR2 FQNNGV. This CDR3 has 15 residues. Germline trimming cut 3 bases from V and 8 bases from J; bases unmatched to any gene: 10. The chain's CDR3 is CASSFIDEAGHIQYF. DNA of the CDR3: TGTGCCAGCAGCTTTATCGACGAAGCGGGACACATTCAGTACTTC. Full variable domain (remainder filled in from reference TRBV11-2 and TRBJ2-4): EAGVAQSPRYKIIEKRQSVAFWCNPISGHATLYWYQQILGQGPKLLIQFQNNGVVDDSQLPKDRFSAERLKGVDSTLKIQPAKLEDSAVYLCASSFIDEAGHIQYFGAGTRLSVL.

This chain uses TRBV2 with TRBJ1-1, with 9 bases matching TRBD1. J gave up 4 bases and V 5 bases, and 5 bases lay outside the gene matches. The CDR3 contains 14 residues. The germline gives CDR1 SNHLY, CDR2 FYNNEI. CDR3 amino acids: CASSRQGDGTEAFF. Here the CDR3 DNA reads TGTGCCAGCAGTAGACAGGGGGACGGCACTGAAGCTTTCTTT.

This sequence joins TRBV12-5 and TRBJ2-2, with TRBD2 matching 9 bases. Germline V gene data show CDR1 as LGHNT and CDR2 as FRNRAP. The CDR3 is 18 amino acids. The V segment lost 4 bases and the J segment 3 bases; nucleotides outside the gene matches: 12. DNA for the CDR3: TGTGCTAGTGGTTCGACTCCCAAAGCGGGAGGAGACACCGGGGAGCTGTTTTTT. Its protein is CASGSTPKAGGDTGELFF. The entire variable domain, with the rest obtained from reference TRBV12-5 and TRBJ2-2, is as follows: DARVTQTPRHKVTEMGQEVTMRCQPILGHNTVFWYRQTMMQGLELLAYFRNRAPLDDSGMPKDRFSAEMPDATLATLKIQPSEPRDSAVYFCASGSTPKAGGDTGELFFGEGSRLTVL.